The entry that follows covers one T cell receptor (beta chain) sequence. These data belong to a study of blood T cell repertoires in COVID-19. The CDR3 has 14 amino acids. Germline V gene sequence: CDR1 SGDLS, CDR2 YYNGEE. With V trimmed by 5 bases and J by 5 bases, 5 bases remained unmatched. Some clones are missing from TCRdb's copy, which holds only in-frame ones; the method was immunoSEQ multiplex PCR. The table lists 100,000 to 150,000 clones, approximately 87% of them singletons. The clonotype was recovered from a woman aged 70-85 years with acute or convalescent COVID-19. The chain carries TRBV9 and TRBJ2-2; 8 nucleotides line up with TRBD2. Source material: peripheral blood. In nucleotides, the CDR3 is TGTGCCAGCAGTACCGGGACTAGAACCGGGGAGCTGTTTTTT. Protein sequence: CASSTGTRTGELFF.